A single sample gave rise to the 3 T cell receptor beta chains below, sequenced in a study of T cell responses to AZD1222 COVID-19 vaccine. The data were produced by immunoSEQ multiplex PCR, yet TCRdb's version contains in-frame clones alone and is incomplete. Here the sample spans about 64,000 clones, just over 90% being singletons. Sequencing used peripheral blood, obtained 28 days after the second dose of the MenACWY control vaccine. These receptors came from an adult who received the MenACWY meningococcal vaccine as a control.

This chain's CDR3 is CASSETGPNYGYTF. DNA for the CDR3: TGTGCCAGCAGTGAGACAGGACCCAACTATGGCTACACCTTC. The V gene is TRBV2, the J gene TRBJ1-2; maybe TRBD1 (6 bases). The CDR3 is 14 residues long. Germline CDR1 and CDR2: SNHLY and FYNNEI. V was pared by 3 bases and J by 2 bases, with 10 bases between.

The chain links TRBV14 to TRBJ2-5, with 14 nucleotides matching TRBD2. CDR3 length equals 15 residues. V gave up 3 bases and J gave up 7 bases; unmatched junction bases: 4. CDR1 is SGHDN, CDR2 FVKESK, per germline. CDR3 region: CASSQGLAGAGTQYF. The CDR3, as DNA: TGTGCCAGCAGCCAGGGACTAGCGGGAGCGGGGACCCAGTACTTC.

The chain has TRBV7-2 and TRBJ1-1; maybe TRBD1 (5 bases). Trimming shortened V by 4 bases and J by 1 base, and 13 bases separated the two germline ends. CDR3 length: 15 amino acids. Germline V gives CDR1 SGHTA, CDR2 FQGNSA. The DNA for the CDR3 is TGTGCCAGCAGCTCCAGAGGGGTGGGGAACACTGAAGCTTTCTTT. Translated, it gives CASSSRGVGNTEAFF.